This T cell receptor beta chain was profiled in a study of Tregs in tolerant kidney transplant recipients. Clones were sequenced by immunoSEQ multiplex PCR, and TCRdb holds only the in-frame ones, with some missing. The sample includes 90,000 to 150,000 clones, roughly 92% of them seen just once. Unstimulated Tregs (CD4+CD25+CD127-) and CD4+CD25- non-Tregs were sorted from PBMCs. V dropped 4 bases and J dropped 7 bases, with 17 bases sitting between them. Germline lookup yields CDR1 SGHDT and CDR2 YYEEEE. This CDR3 has 15 residues. As for this clone: The antigen is undetermined.

Study-level findings and limits: Biological reproducibility was not directly addressed, but technical replication error appeared minimal.

The sequence derives from a human donor in good health. V gene TRBV5-6 combines with J gene TRBJ2-2; D is perhaps TRBD1 (6 bases). Sequenced: CD4+ T cells from blood. The CDR3 is CASSLEQGLGGELFF. Here the CDR3 DNA reads TGTGCCAGCAGCCTAGAACAGGGTCTCGGCGGGGAGCTGTTTTTT.